These T cell receptor beta chains were read from a single sample in a study of cytomegalovirus exposure and HLA in healthy donors. Data came from immunoSEQ multiplex PCR; TCRdb stores just in-frame clones and leaves some out. The sample has more than 140,000 clones, roughly 77% seen once. The sample was PBMCs. The origin of the receptors is a man aged 35-49 years in good health and CMV-seronegative. CDR3s include the opening cysteine and the closing phenylalanine or tryptophan. D genes are given only for firm matches. Clone size is given for some rows only: seen once, a few or many times, or a class if the clone is expanded.

d_gene | j_gene | v_gene | len | abundance | CDR3nt | CDR3aa
TRBD1 | TRBJ1-2 | TRBV6-1 | 15 | NA | TGTGCCTTACTTACCCGGGACAGCTTCAACTATGGCTACACCTTC | CALLTRDSFNYGYTF
TRBD2 | TRBJ2-3 | TRBV5-4 | 15 | NA | TGTGCCAGCAGCCCGGGGGGGCGATCCACAGATACGCAGTATTTT | CASSPGGRSTDTQYF
NA | TRBJ2-5 | TRBV18 | 13 | NA | TGTGCCAGCTCACCAGGCCAGCAAGAGACCCAGTACTTC | CASSPGQQETQYF
NA | TRBJ1-1 | TRBV18 | 14 | NA | TGTGCCAGCTCACTAGGACAGCCGAACACTGAAGCTTTCTTT | CASSLGQPNTEAFF
NA | TRBJ2-3 | TRBV5-4 | 15 | NA | TGTGCCAGCAGCCCCCGGACAGTAGGGATGGATACGCAGTATTTT | CASSPRTVGMDTQYF
NA | TRBJ1-1 | TRBV5-1 | 14 | NA | TGCGCCAGCAGCTTGGGCGCGGGTGGCACTGAAGCTTTCTTT | CASSLGAGGTEAFF
NA | TRBJ1-1 | TRBV5-6 | 12 | NA | TGTGCCAGTTCACAGGGCCCAAGTGAAGCTTTCTTT | CASSQGPSEAFF
TRBD2 | TRBJ2-1 | TRBV6-6 | 16 | NA | TGTGCCAGCACCGGACTAGCGGGGGGCGCCTACAATGAGCAGTTCTTC | CASTGLAGGAYNEQFF
NA | TRBJ2-4 | TRBV7-6 | 15 | NA | TGTGCCAGCAGTCAGACACCCTTTGGCAAAAACATTCAGTACTTC | CASSQTPFGKNIQYF
TRBD1 | TRBJ1-2 | TRBV27 | 18 | NA | TGTGCCAGCAGGTTTCGCGTAGCCCGACAGGGGATTAACTATGGCTACACCTTC | CASRFRVARQGINYGYTF
NA | TRBJ2-2 | TRBV4-1 | 16 | NA | TGCGCCAGCAGCCTCTCGGGACATACGAACACCGGGGAGCTGTTTTTT | CASSLSGHTNTGELFF
NA | TRBJ2-7 | TRBV28 | 12 | NA | TGTGCCAGCAGGGAAAGGGGGAACGAGCAGTACTTC | CASRERGNEQYF
TRBD1 | TRBJ2-7 | TRBV19 | 13 | once | TGTGCCAGTAGTCCAGGGGGCACCTACGAGCAGTACTTC | CASSPGGTYEQYF
NA | TRBJ1-3 | TRBV5-6 | 15 | few | TGTGCCAGCAGCTTGTGGGGCTCCCCTGGAAACACCATATATTTT | CASSLWGSPGNTIYF
TRBD1 | TRBJ1-1 | TRBV7-3 | 11 | few | TGTGCCAGCGGGACAGAAACTGAAGCTTTCTTT | CASGTETEAFF
NA | TRBJ2-3 | TRBV6-5 | 16 | NA | TGTGCCAGCAGTTACGGAGGGAAGGGAACCACAGATACGCAGTATTTT | CASSYGGKGTTDTQYF
TRBD1 | TRBJ1-6 | TRBV5-4 | 15 | NA | TGTGCCAGCAGCTCTGGACAGGGGAGGTATTCGCCCCTCCACTTT | CASSSGQGRYSPLHF
TRBD1 | TRBJ1-2 | TRBV5-1 | 13 | NA | TGCGCCAGCAGCCAGGACAGGGGACTGGGCTACACCTTC | CASSQDRGLGYTF
TRBD1 | TRBJ2-1 | TRBV6-1 | 15 | NA | TGTGCCAGCAGTGAAACAGGGGGCGCATACAATGAGCAGTTCTTC | CASSETGGAYNEQFF
TRBD2 | TRBJ2-1 | TRBV7-2 | 13 | NA | TGTGCCAGCAGCTTAGGTACCGGGGGGGCCCAGTTCTTC | CASSLGTGGAQFF
NA | TRBJ2-2 | TRBV5-1 | 15 | NA | TGCGCCAGCAGCTTGGGACACGGAGCGGGCGGGGAGCTGTTTTTT | CASSLGHGAGGELFF
NA | TRBJ1-2 | TRBV5-4 | 15 | once | TGTGCCAGCAGCTTGGGGGGGCGCGATAACTATGGCTACACCTTC | CASSLGGRDNYGYTF
NA | TRBJ1-1 | TRBV18 | 15 | NA | TGTGCCAGCTCAGAGGGAGGGCTCATGAACACTGAAGCTTTCTTT | CASSEGGLMNTEAFF
TRBD1 | TRBJ2-5 | TRBV9 | 14 | few | TGTGCCAGCAGCGTACAGGGGGCGGATGAGACCCAGTACTTC | CASSVQGADETQYF
NA | TRBJ1-1 | TRBV28 | 13 | NA | TGTGCCAGCAGTTTCGGGGGGGCGGCTGAAGCTTTCTTT | CASSFGGAAEAFF
NA | TRBJ2-3 | TRBV19 | 12 | NA | TGTGCCAGTAGGTCCTTGTCAGATACGCAGTATTTT | CASRSLSDTQYF
NA | TRBJ2-6 | TRBV7-3 | 15 | NA | TGTGCCAGCAGCTCCACAAGTTCTGGGGCCAACGTCCTGACTTTC | CASSSTSSGANVLTF
NA | TRBJ2-2 | TRBV19 | 14 | NA | TGTGCCAGTACCGACCGAGGGGGCACCGGGGAGCTGTTTTTT | CASTDRGGTGELFF
NA | TRBJ1-2 | TRBV19 | 12 | NA | TGTGCCAGTAGTATACGGGATTATGGCTACACCTTC | CASSIRDYGYTF
NA | TRBJ2-5 | TRBV7-9 | 15 | NA | TGTGCCAGCAGCTTCCCAACTAGTAGCCAAGAGACCCAGTACTTC | CASSFPTSSQETQYF
TRBD1 | TRBJ2-7 | TRBV6-5 | 15 | NA | TGTGCCAGCAGTCCTCGGACAGGAACCACCTACGAGCAGTACTTC | CASSPRTGTTYEQYF
NA | TRBJ1-5 | TRBV18 | 15 | NA | TGTGCCAGCTCACCATGGACAGCGAGCAATCAGCCCCAGCATTTT | CASSPWTASNQPQHF
TRBD1 | TRBJ2-1 | TRBV7-2 | 14 | NA | TGTGCCAGCAGCTGGCGACAGGGGAGGAATGAGCAGTTCTTC | CASSWRQGRNEQFF
NA | TRBJ1-1 | TRBV9 | 15 | NA | TGTGCCAGCAGCGTAGAGGAAGGGGTGAACACTGAAGCTTTCTTT | CASSVEEGVNTEAFF
TRBD1 | TRBJ2-2 | TRBV9 | 16 | NA | TGTGCCAGCAGCGAAGGGACAGGGGGCTTGGGCGGGGAGCTGTTTTTT | CASSEGTGGLGGELFF
NA | TRBJ2-3 | TRBV4-2 | 13 | few | TGTGCCAGCAGCCAAGAGGCCACAGATACGCAGTATTTT | CASSQEATDTQYF
NA | TRBJ2-5 | TRBV5-4 | 13 | NA | TGTGCCAGCAGCTTGGGAAGGGGAGAGACCCAGTACTTC | CASSLGRGETQYF
NA | TRBJ2-7 | TRBV4-2 | 16 | NA | TGTGCCAGCAGCCAAGTAAAAGCAGGGTCTGGGTACGAGCAGTACTTC | CASSQVKAGSGYEQYF
NA | TRBJ2-6 | TRBV5-4 | 16 | NA | TGTGCCAGCAACTTGAATCAGGGCACCGGGGCCAACGTCCTGACTTTC | CASNLNQGTGANVLTF
NA | TRBJ2-5 | TRBV5-8 | 12 | NA | TGTGCCAGCAGCTTGCCCCGTCAGACCCAGTACTTC | CASSLPRQTQYF
NA | TRBJ1-5 | TRBV19 | 14 | few | TGTGCCACTAAGCGCGGAGATAGCAATCAGCCCCAGCATTTT | CATKRGDSNQPQHF
NA | TRBJ1-1 | TRBV25-1 | 12 | NA | TGTGCCAGCAATAACAGAAACACTGAAGCTTTCTTT | CASNNRNTEAFF
NA | TRBJ2-4 | TRBV5-1 | 14 | few | TGCGCCAGCACGATCGACCCAGGGGAAAACATTCAGTACTTC | CASTIDPGENIQYF